This T cell receptor (beta chain) comes out of a study of siplizumab effects on memory and regulatory T cells. Whole-study results and caveats: Researchers could not give a naive or memory phenotype to roughly 75-95% of proliferating CD4+ or CD8+ clones. Proof of suppressive function in proliferating Tregs from siplizumab cultures was not established. With siplizumab, Treg-derived clones averaged approximately 66% of mappable alloreactive CD4+ clones, versus approximately 29% in controls. Unstimulated subset assignment was obtained for only a minor fraction of alloreactive clones.

Assay used: immunoSEQ multiplex PCR; TCRdb lists only in-frame clones, some missing. This table has more than 95,000 clones, around 94% appearing once. Turning to this clone: Its matching antigen is unknown.

The receptor was isolated from a human donor in good health. Source material: non-Treg CD4+ T cells sorted from blood.

This CDR3 is CASSLFRGSSYEQYF. The CDR3 bases are TGTGCCAGCAGTTTATTTCGCGGCAGCTCCTACGAGCAGTACTTC. The chain recombines TRBV27 with TRBJ2-5; no clear D. The J call may be in error: the DNA end matches TRBJ2-7 better. The germline V gene has CDR1 MNHEY and CDR2 SMNVEV (reference sequence). The CDR3 totals 15 residues.